This T cell receptor beta chain was captured in a study of T cell responses to AZD1222 COVID-19 vaccine. Germline V gene sequence: CDR1 SGHRS, CDR2 YFSETQ. V shed 7 bases, J shed 4 bases, and the junction held 7 bases outside the gene matches. This CDR3 comprises 14 residues. The repertoire was sequenced with immunoSEQ multiplex PCR; TCRdb's copy has only in-frame clones and lacks some. The data contain around 90,000 clones, 90% to 95% of them singletons. The sample was peripheral blood, taken on day 0 of MenACWY control vaccination. The receptor comes from an adult in good health. The rearrangement joins TRBV5-1 to TRBJ2-4; 8 positions match TRBD1. This chain's CDR3 is CASGPGQAKNIQYF. In DNA, the CDR3 is TGCGCCAGCGGCCCGGGACAGGCGAAAAACATTCAGTACTTC. Full variable domain (rest looked up from reference TRBV5-1 and TRBJ2-4): KAGVTQTPRYLIKTRGQQVTLSCSPISGHRSVSWYQQTPGQGLQFLFEYFSETQRNKGNFPGRFSGRQFSNSRSEMNVSTLELGDSALYLCASGPGQAKNIQYFGAGTRLSVL.